These 13 T cell receptor beta chains were sequenced from one sample in a study of cytomegalovirus exposure and HLA in healthy donors. A multiplex PCR was run with 60 Vbeta primers and 13 Jbeta primers. Using immunoSEQ multiplex PCR, the repertoire was profiled, and TCRdb retains in-frame clones only, with some absent. This sample has about 200,000 clones, with under 85% found just once. The specimen was PBMCs. The receptors originated from a man aged 45-60 years in good health and CMV-seronegative.

The V and J genes are TRBV28 and TRBJ1-2, with D hard to call. V was pared by 3 bases and J by 2 bases, with 13 bases between. Germline lookup yields CDR1 MDHEN and CDR2 SYDVKM. The CDR3 is 15 residues long. CDR3 amino acids: CASSFPRGGNYGYTF. In DNA form, the CDR3 reads TGTGCCAGCAGTTTCCCCCGGGGAGGGAACTATGGCTACACCTTC.

V is TRBV18 and J is TRBJ1-5, with a possible D match to TRBD1 (5 bases). The CDR3 spans 15 residues. The germline gives CDR1 KGHSH, CDR2 LQKENI. V dropped 4 bases and J dropped 1 base, with 11 bases sitting between them. CDR3 sequence: CASSRQGYSNQPQHF. CDR3 coding DNA: TGTGCCAGCTCACGCCAGGGTTACAGCAATCAGCCCCAGCATTTT.

As regards this clone: Within the sample, other DNA sequences also encode this same CDR3. The chain uses TRBV28 and TRBJ2-7; 9 nucleotides agree with TRBD2. Per the germline V gene, CDR1 is MDHEN and CDR2 is SYDVKM. This CDR3 region has 14 residues. The ends lost 3 bases at V and 2 bases at J; junction bases unmatched: 2. CDR3 nucleotide sequence: TGTGCCAGCAGTTTGGCGGGAGGGCCCTACGAGCAGTACTTC. Protein: CASSLAGGPYEQYF.

V usage is TRBV5-6 and J usage is TRBJ2-7; the D is unclear. The V end lost 0 bases, the J end lost 5 bases, and 15 bases lay between the germline ends. This CDR3 has 15 residues. From germline, CDR1 is SGHDT and CDR2 YYEEEE. CDR3 protein: CASSLDMGGGDEQYF. CDR3 nucleotides: TGTGCCAGCAGCTTGGATATGGGTGGCGGCGACGAGCAGTACTTC.

The rearrangement joins TRBV28 to TRBJ2-2; 14 nucleotides match TRBD2. The CDR3 spans 17 residues. J was trimmed by 2 bases and V by 6 bases; bases with no gene match: 5. Per the germline V gene, CDR1 is MDHEN and CDR2 is SYDVKM. In nucleotides, the CDR3 is TGTGCCAGCAGCCGTGGACTAGCGGGAGGAAACACCGGGGAGCTGTTTTTT. Its protein product is CASSRGLAGGNTGELFF.

The chain has TRBV6-5 and TRBJ1-6; D may be TRBD1 (6 bases). CDR3 length: 14 residues. Germline V gene lookup returns CDR1 MNHEY and CDR2 SVGAGI. Deletions cut 8 bases from V and 8 bases from J, with 16 bases between. DNA for the CDR3: TGTGCCAGCCGGGGAACAGGGACCGATTCACCCCTCCACTTT. Protein: CASRGTGTDSPLHF.

The rearrangement joins TRBV5-1 to TRBJ1-2; weak D call: TRBD1 (6 bases). The CDR3 consists of 13 residues. Germline CDR1 SGHRS, CDR2 YFSETQ. V was shortened by 5 bases and J by 4 bases, with 12 bases between the two germline ends. CDR3 nucleotides: TGCGCCAGCAGTTCGGACAGAAGCTATGGCTACACCTTC. Its translation: CASSSDRSYGYTF.

The rearrangement joins TRBV10-3 to TRBJ2-1; no reliable D call. Trimming removed 4 bases at V and 6 bases at J, with 13 bases between. The CDR3 has 14 residues. Germline CDR1 and CDR2: ENHRY and SYGVKD. The CDR3 sequence is CAISVSAPGNEQFF. For the CDR3, the DNA is TGTGCCATCAGTGTGTCTGCCCCGGGCAATGAGCAGTTCTTC.

There are a few counts of this clone. The chain joins TRBV10-3 to TRBJ2-4; 12 bases are shared with TRBD1. The germline V gene has CDR1 ENHRY and CDR2 SYGVKD. This CDR3 contains 20 residues. With 5 bases clipped from V and 2 bases from J, the junction kept 16 bases outside the gene matches. This chain's CDR3 is CAISSQPPGQGAGTKNIQYF. The CDR3 DNA is TGTGCCATCAGTTCTCAACCCCCGGGACAGGGGGCAGGGACCAAAAACATTCAGTACTTC.

V usage is TRBV6-5 and J usage is TRBJ2-7; 10 nucleotides line up with TRBD1. Trimming cost V 2 bases and J 5 bases; bases outside gene matches: 0. In germline, CDR1 is MNHEY, CDR2 SVGAGI. The CDR3 is 13 amino acids. The CDR3 loop is CASSYGTGDEQYF. The CDR3 coding sequence is TGTGCCAGCAGTTACGGGACAGGGGACGAGCAGTACTTC.

In its sample, this clone was seen a few times. The chain combines TRBV5-6 with TRBJ2-3; 11 nucleotides align to TRBD2. Germline CDR1 reads SGHDT; CDR2 reads YYEEEE. The CDR3 extends over 16 amino acids. The J segment lost 5 bases and the V segment lost 4 bases, leaving 9 bases of the junction unmatched. This CDR3 reads CASSKRLAGKVDTQYF. The CDR3 DNA reads TGTGCCAGCAGCAAACGACTAGCGGGAAAGGTAGATACGCAGTATTTT.

The V call is TRBV21-1, the J call TRBJ2-5; the listed D gene, TRBD2, was not tested against the DNA. TRBV21-1 is deemed a pseudogene. CDR3 length equals 14 residues. This CDR3 is CASRSAPVQETQYF. The CDR3 DNA reads TGTGCCAGCAGGAGCGCGCCAGTCCAAGAGACCCAGTACTTC.

V and J are TRBV9 and TRBJ2-1; D is perhaps TRBD1 (5 bases). The germline gives CDR1 SGDLS, CDR2 YYNGEE. The germline V and J ends were trimmed by 0 bases and 4 bases, with 14 bases remaining between them. The CDR3 sequence is 16 residues long. For the CDR3, the DNA is TGTGCCAGCAGCGTAGGGGGCGGCCTGGGATACAATGAGCAGTTCTTC. It translates to CASSVGGGLGYNEQFF.